This T cell receptor beta chain emerged from a study of blood T cell repertoires in COVID-19. Whole-study context: Material from acute and convalescent COVID-19 was sourced from the United States, Italy and Spain. Sources were T cells, B-cell-depleted T cells, or PBMCs; the material itself was cDNA or gDNA.

V was clipped by 0 bases and J by 2 bases, with 17 bases between them. This CDR3 comprises 18 residues. Germline V gene lookup returns CDR1 MGHRA and CDR2 YSYEKL. Original methodology: Counts of nucleated cells, estimated from reference gene primer amplification, were obtained. This table comes from immunoSEQ multiplex PCR, and its TCRdb copy is limited to in-frame clones, with some not included. D and trimming were read from the DNA, whereas the V and J calls and clone size are those reported in that table. The sample carries around 180,000 clones, 75% to 90% recorded once. Material for sequencing was peripheral blood. This chain joins TRBV4-1 and TRBJ2-4; tentatively, D is TRBD2 (5 bases). The sequence was obtained from a human donor with active or convalescent COVID-19. The donor label of this sample is uncertain. CDR3 sequence reads: CASSQDPSSSGTKNIQYF. CDR3 coding DNA: TGCGCCAGCAGCCAAGACCCGTCTAGTTCCGGGACCAAAAACATTCAGTACTTC.